These 21 T cell receptor beta chains share one sample of origin, sequenced in a study of cytomegalovirus exposure and HLA in healthy donors. The study ran its PCR with 60 Vbeta and 13 Jbeta primers. The table came from immunoSEQ multiplex PCR; TCRdb's copy has only in-frame clones and leaves some out. The sample consists of 150,000 to 200,000 clones, roughly 79% of them appearing once. The specimen was PBMCs. All receptors derive from a woman aged 40 to 55 in good health and CMV-seronegative.

V is TRBV5-1 and J is TRBJ1-4; D is perhaps TRBD1 (5 bases). Germline V gives CDR1 SGHRS, CDR2 YFSETQ. With 7 bases removed from V and 5 bases from J, the gap between germline ends came to 18 bases. The CDR3 spans 15 residues. The CDR3 loop is CASAYTGEKNEKLFF. CDR3 nucleotide sequence: TGCGCCAGCGCGTATACAGGAGAGAAGAATGAAAAACTGTTTTTT.

This chain connects TRBV7-2 to TRBJ1-2; a weak D match, TRBD1 (5 bases). This CDR3 is built from 12 residues. Germline loops: CDR1 SGHTA, CDR2 FQGNSA. With 5 bases removed from V and 4 bases from J, the gap between germline ends came to 8 bases. DNA for the CDR3: TGTGCCAGCAGCCGACAGAGCTATGGCTACACCTTC. Protein product: CASSRQSYGYTF.

The chain links TRBV27 to TRBJ1-1; D unresolved. CDR3 size: 15 residues. V gave up 4 bases and J gave up 2 bases, with 14 bases separating them. Germline-derived CDR1 and CDR2 are MNHEY and SMNVEV (reference sequence). CDR3 DNA: TGTGCCAGCAGTTCGGCCGCGGCGGGCAACACTGAAGCTTTCTTT. Its protein product is CASSSAAAGNTEAFF.

This chain uses TRBV19 with TRBJ1-1; D might be TRBD1 (5 bases). Germline loops: CDR1 LNHDA, CDR2 SQIVND (reference sequence). The CDR3 spans 17 residues. The V end was cut by 3 bases, the J end by 1 base, with 18 bases between. The CDR3 DNA reads TGTGCCAGTAGTATCGGACGGGGGATTTTTTGGAACACTGAAGCTTTCTTT. This encodes CASSIGRGIFWNTEAFF.

The gene calls are TRBV15 and TRBJ1-5, with unresolved D. From germline, CDR1 is LNHNV and CDR2 YYDKDF (reference sequence). The germline V and J ends were trimmed by 1 base and 7 bases, with 14 bases remaining between them. This CDR3 comprises 15 residues. CDR3 sequence reads: CATSRGRGDGQPQHF. CDR3 DNA: TGTGCCACCAGCAGAGGGCGCGGCGATGGGCAGCCCCAGCATTTT.

This chain links TRBV10-3 with TRBJ1-2; a weak D match, TRBD1 (5 bases). V was pared by 6 bases and J by 7 bases, with 9 bases between. This CDR3 is 11 amino acids long. CDR1 is ENHRY, CDR2 SYGVKD, per germline. The CDR3 loop reads CAISMDTGYTF. The DNA for the CDR3 is TGTGCCATCAGCATGGACACTGGCTACACCTTC.

The V and J genes are TRBV19 and TRBJ1-5; TRBD1 is a possible D gene (6 bases). CDR1 and CDR2 (germline): LNHDA, SQIVND (reference sequence). The ends were cut back, 5 bases at V and 1 base at J, with 9 bases in the middle. The CDR3 totals 14 residues. CDR3 protein: CASSSGQSNQPQHF. The CDR3, as DNA: TGTGCCAGTAGTTCCGGACAGAGCAATCAGCCCCAGCATTTT.

The chain has TRBV7-9 and TRBJ2-5; 10 bases line up with TRBD1. The DNA end favors TRBJ2-7, so the J call may be wrong. The germline V gene encodes CDR1 SEHNR and CDR2 FQNEAQ (reference sequence). The CDR3 runs to 14 residues. CDR3 residues: CASSSRDRGHEQYF. The CDR3 coding sequence is TGTGCCAGCAGCTCCCGGGACAGGGGTCACGAGCAGTACTTC.

This chain joins TRBV7-8 and TRBJ2-5; D possibly corresponds to TRBD1 (6 bases). Germline V gene sequence: CDR1 SGHVS, CDR2 FQNEAQ. Trimming shortened V by 5 bases and J by 4 bases, and 11 bases separated the two germline ends. There are 13 residues in the CDR3. Written as DNA, the CDR3 is TGTGCCAGCAGCCCAAGCAGGGGAGAGACCCAGTACTTC. Protein: CASSPSRGETQYF.

This clone was counted between two and nine times. The chain employs TRBV10-1 and TRBJ2-1; 9 bases map to TRBD1. V lost 0 bases, J lost 7 bases, and 7 bases stayed unmatched. CDR1 and CDR2 (germline): WNHNN, SYGVQD (reference sequence). This CDR3 is built from 16 residues. CDR3 DNA sequence: TGCGCCAGCAGTGAGTCCCCGACAGGGGGGAAGAATGAGCAGTTCTTC. Translated: CASSESPTGGKNEQFF.

The chain employs TRBV21-1 and TRBJ1-5. TRBV21-1 is a pseudogene locus. This CDR3 is 10 amino acids long. CDR3 region: CASPRQPQHF. CDR3 nucleotide sequence: TGTGCCAGCCCCCGGCAGCCCCAGCATTTT.

The J gene is TRBJ2-7, the V gene TRBV11-2; 13 nucleotides align to TRBD2. The CDR3 sequence is 16 residues long. Germline CDR1 reads SGHAT; CDR2 reads FQNNGV. V gave up 2 bases and J gave up 4 bases; unmatched junction bases: 5. In DNA form, the CDR3 reads TGTGCCAGCAGCTTATCTTCGGGACTAGCGGGATACGAGCAGTACTTC. It codes for CASSLSSGLAGYEQYF.

V is TRBV29-1 and J is TRBJ2-1; D is uncertain. Germline values: CDR1 SQVTM, CDR2 ANQGSEA. Trimming removed 6 bases at V and 3 bases at J, with 21 bases between. This CDR3 comprises 16 residues. CDR3 coding DNA: TGCAGCGTGAGCCTAGTTTTCGATTCCAACTACAATGAGCAGTTCTTC. It encodes CSVSLVFDSNYNEQFF.

This clone was seen once. This sequence joins TRBV7-3 and TRBJ1-1; 9 bases fit TRBD1. J gave up 1 base and V 4 bases, and 1 base lay outside the gene matches. This CDR3 contains 14 residues. Germline V gene sequence: CDR1 SGHTA, CDR2 FQGTGA. In DNA form, the CDR3 reads TGTGCCAGCAGCTCACAGGGGGCGAACACTGAAGCTTTCTTT. Translated: CASSSQGANTEAFF.

The rearrangement uses TRBV7-3 and TRBJ1-1, with 9 bases aligning to TRBD1. There are 13 residues in the CDR3. The V segment lost 8 bases and the J segment 3 bases; nucleotides outside the gene matches: 4. CDR1 SGHTA and CDR2 FQGTGA come from the germline V gene. CDR3 protein: CASGQGRDTEAFF. CDR3 in DNA: TGTGCCAGCGGACAGGGGCGGGACACTGAAGCTTTCTTT.

The rearrangement joins TRBV5-1 to TRBJ2-2, with TRBD1 matching over 10 bases. V lost 4 bases, J lost 4 bases, and 7 bases stayed unmatched. CDR3 length: 16 amino acids. CDR1 and CDR2 from the germline V gene are SGHRS and YFSETQ. This CDR3 is CASSGMGQGSTGELFF. The CDR3 DNA is TGCGCCAGCAGCGGTATGGGACAGGGGTCCACCGGGGAGCTGTTTTTT.

The J gene is TRBJ2-2, the V gene TRBV7-9; 10 nucleotides align to TRBD1. From germline, CDR1 is SEHNR and CDR2 FQNEAQ (reference sequence). With 4 bases clipped from V and 5 bases from J, the junction kept 4 bases outside the gene matches. The CDR3 is 15 residues long. Here the CDR3 DNA reads TGTGCCAGCAGCTCGGGGACAGGGGTAACCGGGGAGCTGTTTTTT. It encodes CASSSGTGVTGELFF.

This clone has a handful of counts. The gene calls are TRBV5-6 and TRBJ1-3; 7 bases are a match to TRBD1. Trimming removed 0 bases from V and 4 bases from J; junction bases left unmatched: 4. Germline V gene lookup returns CDR1 SGHDT and CDR2 YYEEEE. The CDR3 consists of 15 residues. The CDR3 is CASSLDDREGNTIYF. The CDR3 bases are TGTGCCAGCAGCTTGGATGACAGGGAGGGAAACACCATATATTTT.

The chain is built from TRBV19 and TRBJ1-3, with a weak D call TRBD1 (6 bases). Germline loops: CDR1 LNHDA, CDR2 SQIVND (reference sequence). This CDR3 is 12 amino acids long. V shed 6 bases and J shed 8 bases, with 11 bases lying between them. CDR3 coding DNA: TGTGCCAGTAGCCAGACAGGTTACACCATATATTTT. Translating gives CASSQTGYTIYF.

The chain employs TRBV14 and TRBJ1-1, with D uncertain. The V gene lost 4 bases and the J gene lost 1 base, with 4 bases spanning the gap. Germline CDR1 SGHDN, CDR2 FVKESK. The CDR3 has 12 residues. As DNA, the CDR3 is TGTGCCAGCAGCCTCCAGAACACTGAAGCTTTCTTT. Protein product: CASSLQNTEAFF.

The chain links TRBV5-1 to TRBJ2-3; D is possibly TRBD1 (6 bases). Trimming removed 0 bases from V and 2 bases from J, with 10 bases in between. CDR3 size: 15 residues. The V gene's germline CDR1 is SGHRS and CDR2 YFSETQ. In DNA, the CDR3 is TGCGCCAGCAGCTTGGTAGGGGGAAACACAGATACGCAGTATTTT. Translated, it gives CASSLVGGNTDTQYF.